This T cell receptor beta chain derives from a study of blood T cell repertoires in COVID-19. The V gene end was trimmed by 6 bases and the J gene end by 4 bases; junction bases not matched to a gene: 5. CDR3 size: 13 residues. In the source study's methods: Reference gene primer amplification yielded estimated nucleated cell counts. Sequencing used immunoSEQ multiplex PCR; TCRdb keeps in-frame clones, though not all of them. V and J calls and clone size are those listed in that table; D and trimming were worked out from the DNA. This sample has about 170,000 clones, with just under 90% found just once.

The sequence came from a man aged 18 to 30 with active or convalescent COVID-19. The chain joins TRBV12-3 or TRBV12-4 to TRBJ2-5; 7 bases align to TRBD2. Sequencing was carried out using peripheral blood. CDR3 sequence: CASRWGGGETQYF. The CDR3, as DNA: TGTGCCAGCAGGTGGGGGGGAGGAGAGACCCAGTACTTC.